The 18 T cell receptor beta chains below all came from one sample that was sequenced in a study of memory CD4+ T cells and cytomegalovirus serostatus. Single viable CD3+CD4+CD8-CD45RO+ cells were sorted as the memory CD4+ T cells. Libraries were prepared by immunoSEQ multiplex PCR; TCRdb keeps only in-frame clonotypes and omits some of them. The top ten hold under 1% of the sample, which has some 47,000 clones, around 78% seen once. Specimen: memory CD4+ T cells from blood. The receptors here all came from an adult in good health and CMV-seronegative.

The chain uses TRBV6-4 and TRBJ1-3; weak D call: TRBD1 (5 bases). The germline CDR1 and CDR2 sequences are MRHNA and SNTAGT. The ends were cut back, 2 bases at V and 6 bases at J, with 14 bases in the middle. The CDR3 runs to 15 residues. The CDR3 loop is CASSDPRGRANTIYF. DNA of the CDR3: TGTGCCAGCAGTGACCCGAGGGGCAGGGCAAACACCATATATTTT.

Turning to this clone: One junction end does not reproduce the germline sequence, and a read error may be involved. The chain carries TRBV5-6 and TRBJ2-2; 10 bases map to TRBD1. The CDR3 contains 16 residues. The V gene's germline CDR1 is SGHDT and CDR2 YYEEEE. CDR3 residues: CTSSTGQGRTTGELFF. The DNA for the CDR3 is TGTACCAGCAGCACGGGACAGGGGCGGACAACCGGGGAGCTGTTTTTT.

The rearrangement links TRBV6-1 to TRBJ1-6; TRBD1 is a possible D gene (5 bases). Germline lookup yields CDR1 MNHNS and CDR2 SASEGT. The germline V and J ends were trimmed by 6 bases and 7 bases, with 13 bases remaining between them. The CDR3 loop spans 14 amino acids. This CDR3 is CASSAGRPNSPLHF. Here the CDR3 DNA reads TGTGCCAGCAGCGCGGGGCGTCCAAATTCACCCCTCCACTTT.

This clone has more than one count but fewer than ten. The chain carries TRBV2 and TRBJ2-1, with 7 bases matching TRBD2. The germline gives CDR1 SNHLY, CDR2 FYNNEI. This CDR3 spans 15 amino acids. V lost 4 bases to trimming and J lost 6 bases; unmatched junction nucleotides: 9. The CDR3 loop reads CASSVGTITLNEQFF. CDR3 coding DNA: TGTGCCAGCAGTGTCGGGACTATTACCCTCAATGAGCAGTTCTTC.

The chain has TRBV6-6 and TRBJ1-2, with 7 nucleotides matching TRBD1. Losses at the gene ends were 6 bases for V and 2 bases for J; bases not matched to a gene: 6. The CDR3 sequence is 14 residues long. Germline lookup yields CDR1 MNHNY and CDR2 SVGAGI (reference sequence). CDR3 bases: TGTGCCAGCAGATCAGACAGGGAAAACTATGGCTACACCTTC. Protein sequence: CASRSDRENYGYTF.

The gene calls are TRBV6-5 and TRBJ1-1; D gene ambiguous. V lost 6 bases and J 1 base, leaving 9 bases between the germline ends. The CDR3 spans 13 residues. Germline CDR1 is MNHEY and CDR2 is SVGAGI. The CDR3 is CASRPHPNTEAFF. The DNA for the CDR3 is TGTGCCAGCAGGCCCCACCCGAACACTGAAGCTTTCTTT.

V is TRBV5-1 and J is TRBJ2-7; no definite D call. The CDR3 totals 11 residues. V lost 0 bases, J lost 10 bases, and 8 bases lay in between. The germline V gene encodes CDR1 SGHRS and CDR2 YFSETQ. This CDR3 reads CASSLAREQYF. DNA of the CDR3: TGCGCCAGCAGCTTGGCTAGAGAACAGTACTTC.

J is TRBJ1-2 and V is TRBV7-9; D possibly corresponds to TRBD1 (5 bases). V lost 1 base and J 0 bases, leaving 12 bases between the germline ends. The CDR3 spans 16 residues. Germline V CDR1 and CDR2: SEHNR, FQNEAQ (reference sequence). The CDR3, as DNA: TGTGCCAGCAGCTTAGGGACACCAAATGCTAACTATGGCTACACCTTC. This codes for CASSLGTPNANYGYTF.

CDR3 loop: CASRQGLSGNQPQHF. Written as DNA, the CDR3 is TGCGCCAGCCGACAGGGGTTATCGGGCAATCAGCCCCAGCATTTT. The rearrangement links TRBV5-1 to TRBJ1-5; 8 nucleotides agree with TRBD1. The CDR3 has 15 residues. From germline, CDR1 is SGHRS and CDR2 YFSETQ. V shed 7 bases, J shed 2 bases, and the junction held 8 bases outside the gene matches. Full variable domain (rest looked up from reference TRBV5-1 and TRBJ1-5): KAGVTQTPRYLIKTRGQQVTLSCSPISGHRSVSWYQQTPGQGLQFLFEYFSETQRNKGNFPGRFSGRQFSNSRSEMNVSTLELGDSALYLCASRQGLSGNQPQHFGDGTRLSIL.

This clone came up a few times. The gene calls are TRBV5-6 and TRBJ2-7; no definite D call. Trimming removed 2 bases from V and 3 bases from J, with 3 bases in between. The V gene's germline CDR1 is SGHDT and CDR2 YYEEEE. CDR3 length equals 11 residues. DNA of the CDR3: TGTGCCAGCAGCTTATACTACGAGCAGTACTTC. This encodes CASSLYYEQYF. The whole variable domain, filled in from reference TRBV5-6 and TRBJ2-7, reads DAGVTQSPTHLIKTRGQQVTLRCSPKSGHDTVSWYQQALGQGPQFIFQYYEEEERQRGNFPDRFSGHQFPNYSSELNVNALLLGDSALYLCASSLYYEQYFGPGTRLTVT.

The DNA of the CDR3 is TGTGCCAGCAATTCGGACAGGGGACGCGGCTACACCTTC. It encodes CASNSDRGRGYTF. The rearrangement joins TRBV6-1 to TRBJ1-2, with 9 bases identical to TRBD1. The germline gives CDR1 MNHNS, CDR2 SASEGT. The CDR3 spans 13 residues. Trimming cost V 7 bases and J 8 bases; bases outside gene matches: 8.

This clone was counted between two and nine times. Different DNA sequences within this sample yield the same CDR3. V usage is TRBV7-2 and J usage is TRBJ1-1, with a weak D call TRBD1 (5 bases). V shed 3 bases and J shed 2 bases, with 7 bases lying between them. The CDR3 runs 13 residues. Germline V gene lookup returns CDR1 SGHTA and CDR2 FQGNSA. The CDR3 DNA is TGTGCCAGCAGCTTCCAGGGAAACACTGAAGCTTTCTTT. Protein sequence: CASSFQGNTEAFF. Full variable domain (missing parts from reference TRBV7-2 and TRBJ1-1): GAGVSQSPSNKVTEKGKDVELRCDPISGHTALYWYRQSLGQGLEFLIYFQGNSAPDKSGLPSDRFSAERTGGSVSTLTIQRTQQEDSAVYLCASSFQGNTEAFFGQGTRLTVV.

This chain links TRBV6-1 with TRBJ1-1; D is unresolved. There are 12 residues in the CDR3. CDR1 is MNHNS and CDR2 is SASEGT in the germline V gene. CDR3 DNA sequence: TGTGCGCTGATTGGAGTGTCCACTGAAGCTTTCTTT. Its protein is CALIGVSTEAFF.

The chain carries TRBV7-8 and TRBJ2-5; D is perhaps TRBD1 (6 bases). This CDR3 contains 14 residues. The V end lost 3 bases, the J end lost 4 bases, and 12 bases lay between the germline ends. CDR1 is SGHVS and CDR2 is FQNEAQ in the germline V gene. Here the CDR3 reads CASSFGGPLETQYF. CDR3 coding DNA: TGTGCCAGCAGCTTTGGGGGCCCTTTAGAGACCCAGTACTTC.

V is TRBV6-1 and J is TRBJ2-5; TRBD2 aligns across 10 bases. In germline, CDR1 is MNHNS, CDR2 SASEGT. V trimming: 6 bases; J trimming: 5 bases; junction bases outside the gene matches: 6. This CDR3 region has 14 residues. CDR3 in DNA: TGTGCCAGCAGACCCGGGACTAGCGTTGAGACCCAGTACTTC. It translates to CASRPGTSVETQYF.

The chain carries TRBV5-1 and TRBJ2-3; a weak D match, TRBD1 (6 bases). The V gene's germline CDR1 is SGHRS and CDR2 YFSETQ. The CDR3 spans 14 residues. Trimming stripped 4 bases from V and 6 bases from J, with 15 bases between. The CDR3 DNA reads as TGCGCCAGCAGCCTTAATGGGGGCATTGATACGCAGTATTTT. This encodes CASSLNGGIDTQYF.

The chain combines TRBV6-5 with TRBJ2-7; 12 nucleotides align to TRBD2. The CDR3 has 16 residues. From germline, CDR1 is MNHEY and CDR2 SVGAGI. The V and J ends lost 4 bases and 1 base, in that order; junction bases with no gene match: 5. The CDR3 loop reads CASSFTSGGQSYEQYF. CDR3 sequence (DNA): TGTGCCAGCAGTTTTACTAGCGGGGGGCAGTCCTACGAGCAGTACTTC.

The rearrangement joins TRBV2 to TRBJ1-4; tentative D call: TRBD1 (6 bases). The CDR3 spans 14 residues. V gave up 6 bases and J gave up 8 bases, with 16 bases separating them. The germline gives CDR1 SNHLY, CDR2 FYNNEI. In DNA form, the CDR3 reads TGTGCCAGCAGCCACAGGGTCATAGGCGAAAAACTGTTTTTT. It is translated as CASSHRVIGEKLFF.